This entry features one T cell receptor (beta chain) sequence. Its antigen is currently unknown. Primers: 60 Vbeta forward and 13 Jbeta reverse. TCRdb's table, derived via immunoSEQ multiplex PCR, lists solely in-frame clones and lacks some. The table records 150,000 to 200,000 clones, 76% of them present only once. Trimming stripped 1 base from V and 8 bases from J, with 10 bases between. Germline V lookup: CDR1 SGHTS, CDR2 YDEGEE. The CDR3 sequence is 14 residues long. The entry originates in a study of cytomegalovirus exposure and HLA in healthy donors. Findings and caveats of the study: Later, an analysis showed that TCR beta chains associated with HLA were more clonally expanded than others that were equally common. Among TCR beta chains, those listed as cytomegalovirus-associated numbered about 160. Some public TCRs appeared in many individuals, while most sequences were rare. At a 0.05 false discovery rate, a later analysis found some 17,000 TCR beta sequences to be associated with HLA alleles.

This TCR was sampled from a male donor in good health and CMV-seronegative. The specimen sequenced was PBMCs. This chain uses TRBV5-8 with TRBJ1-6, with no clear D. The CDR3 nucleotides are TGTGCCAGCAGCTTGAATTCGGCGGATTCACCCCTCCACTTT. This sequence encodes CASSLNSADSPLHF.